This T cell receptor (beta chain) originates from a study of T cell responses to AZD1222 COVID-19 vaccine. Study findings and constraints: At baseline, seropositivity was found in only 5 to 7 AZD1222 recipients. It was only after the peak T cell response that any repertoires were sampled. Donors in the cohort were predominantly white British and more often female, and clonal diversity was possibly underestimated.

Here immunoSEQ multiplex PCR was the method, and the copy in TCRdb shows in-frame clones only, minus some. The sample lists about 46,000 clones, approximately 90% seen once, with more than 0.95% in the top ten. Germline trimming cut 10 bases from V and 3 bases from J; bases unmatched to any gene: 9. CDR3 size: 14 residues. Germline CDR1 is LNHDA and CDR2 is SQIVND (reference sequence). Second-dose groups at about 4 or about 12 weeks were pooled. With regard to this clone: Its antigen is currently unknown.

This sequence was found in an adult who received the AZD1222 COVID-19 vaccine. The gene calls are TRBV19 and TRBJ2-5, with 9 positions matching TRBD1. Sample: peripheral blood, taken 28 days after the second AZD1222 dose. This chain's CDR3 is CATSTGGGKETQYF. CDR3 sequence (DNA): TGTGCCACTTCGACAGGGGGAGGTAAAGAGACCCAGTACTTC.